This T cell receptor (beta chain) was retrieved from a study of blood T cell repertoires in COVID-19. In the original workflow: Amplifying reference gene primers gave estimates of nucleated cell counts. The assay was immunoSEQ multiplex PCR, and TCRdb's table has in-frame clones only and misses some. That table gives V, J and clone size, and the DNA gave D and trimming. Found here are 50,000 to 55,000 clones, 75% to 90% of them singletons; the top ten hold 6.5%. The CDR3 has 17 amino acids. V usage is TRBV21-1 and J usage is TRBJ2-3; the tabulated D call, TRBD2, remains unverified against the DNA. TRBV21-1 is given as a pseudogene. The sequence derives from a man aged 55 to 70 with acute or convalescent COVID-19. Sequenced sample: peripheral blood. Here the CDR3 DNA reads TGTGCCAGCAGCAAACACGGGGAGAAAGAGGGTTGGGATACGCAGTATTTT. Translating gives CASSKHGEKEGWDTQYF.